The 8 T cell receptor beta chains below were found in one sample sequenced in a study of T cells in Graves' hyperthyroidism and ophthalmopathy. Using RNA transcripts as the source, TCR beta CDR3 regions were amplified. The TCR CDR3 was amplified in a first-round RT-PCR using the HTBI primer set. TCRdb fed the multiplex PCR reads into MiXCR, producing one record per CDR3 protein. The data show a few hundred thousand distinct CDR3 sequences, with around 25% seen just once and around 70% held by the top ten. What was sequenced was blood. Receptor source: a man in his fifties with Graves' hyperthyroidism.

The CDR3 DNA sequence: TGTGCCAGCAGCCAAGATTTTGGGGGCGGCACTGAAGCTTTCTTT. This gives the protein CASSQDFGGGTEAFF. V and J are TRBV14 and TRBJ1-1; the D gene is possibly TRBD1 (6 bases). CDR3 size: 15 residues. The germline gives CDR1 SGHDN, CDR2 FVKESK. Trimming took 0 bases from V and 4 from J, leaving 12 bases between them.

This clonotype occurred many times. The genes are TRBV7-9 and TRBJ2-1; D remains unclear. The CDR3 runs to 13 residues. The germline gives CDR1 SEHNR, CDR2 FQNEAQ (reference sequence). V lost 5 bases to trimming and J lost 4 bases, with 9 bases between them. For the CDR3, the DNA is TGTGCCAGCAGCCCGATGTCATACAATGAGCAGTTCTTC. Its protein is CASSPMSYNEQFF. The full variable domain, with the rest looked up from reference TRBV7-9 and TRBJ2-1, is DTGVSQNPRHKITKRGQNVTFRCDPISEHNRLYWYRQTLGQGPEFLTYFQNEAQLEKSRLLSDRFSAERPKGSFSTLEIQRTEQGDSAMYLCASSPMSYNEQFFGPGTRLTVL.

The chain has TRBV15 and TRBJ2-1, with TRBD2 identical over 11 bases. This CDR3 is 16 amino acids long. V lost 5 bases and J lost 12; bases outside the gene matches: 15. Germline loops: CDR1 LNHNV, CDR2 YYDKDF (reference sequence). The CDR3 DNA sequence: TGTGCCACCAGCTCAGGAGGGACTAGCGGTGTTTTTTCGCAGTTCTTC. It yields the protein CATSSGGTSGVFSQFF.

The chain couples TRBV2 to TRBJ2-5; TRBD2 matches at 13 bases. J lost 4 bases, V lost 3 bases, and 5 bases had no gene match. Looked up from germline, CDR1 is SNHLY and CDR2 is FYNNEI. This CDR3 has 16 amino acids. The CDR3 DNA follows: TGTGCCAGCAGTGACTCACTAGCGGGAGGGAGAGAGACCCAGTACTTC. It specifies CASSDSLAGGRETQYF.

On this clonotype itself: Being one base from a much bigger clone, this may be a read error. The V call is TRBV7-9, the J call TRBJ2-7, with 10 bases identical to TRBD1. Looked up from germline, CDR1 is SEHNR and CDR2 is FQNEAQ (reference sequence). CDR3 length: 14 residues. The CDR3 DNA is TGTGCCAGCAGCTCCGGGACAGGGGCGTACGAGCAGCACTTC. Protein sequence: CASSSGTGAYEQHF. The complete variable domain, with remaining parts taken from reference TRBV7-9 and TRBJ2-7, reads DTGVSQNPRHKITKRGQNVTFRCDPISEHNRLYWYRQTLGQGPEFLTYFQNEAQLEKSRLLSDRFSAERPKGSFSTLEIQRTEQGDSAMYLCASSSGTGAYEQHFGPGTRLTVT.

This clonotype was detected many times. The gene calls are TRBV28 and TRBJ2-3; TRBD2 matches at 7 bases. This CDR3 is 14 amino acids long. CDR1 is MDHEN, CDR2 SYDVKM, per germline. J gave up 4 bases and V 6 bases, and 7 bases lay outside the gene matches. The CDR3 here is CASRRTSSPDTQYF. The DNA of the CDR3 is TGTGCCAGCAGAAGGACTAGTTCGCCAGATACGCAGTATTTT.

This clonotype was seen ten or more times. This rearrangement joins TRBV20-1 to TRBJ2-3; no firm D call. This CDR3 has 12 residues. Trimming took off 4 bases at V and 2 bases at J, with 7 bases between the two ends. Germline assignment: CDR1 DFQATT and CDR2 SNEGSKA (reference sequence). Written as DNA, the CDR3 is TGCAGTGCTATCTACAACACAGATACGCAGTATTTT. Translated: CSAIYNTDTQYF.

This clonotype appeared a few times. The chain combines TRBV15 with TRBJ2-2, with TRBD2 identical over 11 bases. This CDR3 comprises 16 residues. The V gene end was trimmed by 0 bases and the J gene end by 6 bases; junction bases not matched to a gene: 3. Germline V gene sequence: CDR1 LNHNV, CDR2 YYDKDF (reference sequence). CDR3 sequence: CATSRDTSGRSGELFF. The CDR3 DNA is TGTGCCACCAGCAGAGATACTAGCGGGAGATCCGGGGAGCTGTTTTTT.